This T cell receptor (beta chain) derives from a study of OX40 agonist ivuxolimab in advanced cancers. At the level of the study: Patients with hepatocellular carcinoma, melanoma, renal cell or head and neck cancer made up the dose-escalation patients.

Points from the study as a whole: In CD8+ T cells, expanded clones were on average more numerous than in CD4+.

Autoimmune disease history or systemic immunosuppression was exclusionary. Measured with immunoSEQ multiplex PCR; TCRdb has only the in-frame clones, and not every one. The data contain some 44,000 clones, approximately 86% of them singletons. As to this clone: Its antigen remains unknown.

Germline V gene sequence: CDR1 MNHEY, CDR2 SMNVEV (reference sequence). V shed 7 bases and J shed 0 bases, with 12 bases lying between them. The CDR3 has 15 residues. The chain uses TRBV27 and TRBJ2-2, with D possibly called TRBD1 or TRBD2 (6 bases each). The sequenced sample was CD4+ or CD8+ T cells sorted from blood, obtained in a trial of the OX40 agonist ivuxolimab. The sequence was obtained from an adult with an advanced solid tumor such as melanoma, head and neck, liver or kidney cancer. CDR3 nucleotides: TGTGCCAGCACCTTAGGGGGGCCGAACACCGGGGAGCTGTTTTTT. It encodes CASTLGGPNTGELFF.